This section outlines one TCR beta chain sequence together with its context. Its antigen is unknown. Donors were ostensibly healthy at sampling, although undocumented immune exposures were probable. Per germline, CDR1 SGHDT and CDR2 YYEEEE. This CDR3 spans 18 amino acids. Trimming removed 3 bases from V and 0 bases from J, with 16 bases in between. These data come from a study of cytomegalovirus exposure and HLA in healthy donors. Study-level findings and limits: Segments of the TCR beta V type were, in most cases, productive about 87% or about 30% of the time in an earlier analysis.

PCR used 60 Vbeta primers and 13 Jbeta primers. Libraries were prepared by immunoSEQ multiplex PCR; TCRdb keeps only in-frame clonotypes and omits some of them. The table lists some 270,000 clones, about four fifths of them singletons. The sample was PBMCs. J is TRBJ1-6 and V is TRBV5-6, with D perhaps matching TRBD1 (5 bases). This receptor was identified in a girl aged 2 to 10 in good health and CMV-seronegative. Here the CDR3 DNA reads TGTGCCAGCAGCTCCCTGACAGAACAGAGCTCCTATAATTCACCCCTCCACTTT. It specifies CASSSLTEQSSYNSPLHF.